This T cell receptor (beta chain) originates from a study of shared clonotypes between healthy human individuals. V was clipped by 2 bases and J by 3 bases, with 11 bases between them. CDR1 and CDR2 from the germline V gene are SGHTA and FQGNSA. CDR3 length: 14 amino acids. In the original processing: There were no quality scores in the junction-only immunoSEQ sequences, so filtering differed. Clones were read by immunoSEQ multiplex PCR, and TCRdb kept only the in-frame ones, dropping some. D and trimming were read from the DNA, whereas the V and J calls and clone size are those reported in that table. Of some 1 million clones in the sample, approximately 76% were seen once. Points from the study as a whole: Depth of sequencing was expected to influence donor clonotype sharing.

In its sample, this clone was seen a few times. What it recognizes is unknown. This same CDR3 is encoded by further DNA sequences in the sample. Adult Caucasians living in Nashville, Tennessee made up all of the donors. The authors divided CD4+ cells into CD45RA+ naive and CD45RA-negative memory subsets. The V call is TRBV7-2, the J call TRBJ2-7; D is perhaps TRBD2 (6 bases). The sequence came from a young man in good health. Material: memory CD4+ T cells sorted from blood. Subset given: CD45RA-negative fraction. In nucleotides, the CDR3 is TGTGCCAGCAGCTTAAGTCTAGCGAGCTACGAGCAGTACTTC. Residues: CASSLSLASYEQYF.